This T cell receptor beta chain comes out of a study of blood T cell repertoires in COVID-19. Study background: Samples of COVID-19 (acute and convalescent) were obtained from the United States, Italy and Spain. PBMCs, B-cell-depleted T cells, or T cells provided the cDNA or gDNA that made up the material.

This CDR3 is built from 15 residues. Germline V gene data show CDR1 as SGHRS and CDR2 as YFSETQ. V lost 2 bases and J lost 4; bases outside the gene matches: 8. Per the original data handling: Reference gene primer amplification yielded estimated nucleated cell counts. The table came from immunoSEQ multiplex PCR; TCRdb's copy has only in-frame clones and leaves some out. V, J and clone size are those of that table, while D and trimming were read from the DNA. The data hold about 220,000 clones, with roughly 88% observed a single time. The chain couples TRBV5-1 to TRBJ2-7; 8 nucleotides match TRBD1. The sample consisted of peripheral blood. The sequence was collected from a man aged 45-65 years with active or convalescent COVID-19. The CDR3 nucleotides read TGCGCCAGCAGCTTAGCGCCGGGACAGGAGTACGAGCAGTACTTC. Amino acid sequence: CASSLAPGQEYEQYF.